This TCR beta chain came from a study of shared clonotypes between healthy human individuals. Study observations and caveats: An effect of sequencing depth on clonotype sharing among donors was expected.

Deep was the level used in running the assay. Every subset had its genomic DNA shared out evenly among several immunoSEQ plates. As originally analysed: ImmunoSEQ junction-only sequences lacked quality scores, so their filtering differed. Profiled with immunoSEQ multiplex PCR; TCRdb holds only in-frame clones, not every one. D and trimming come from the DNA, and the V and J calls and clone size come from that table. The sample includes fewer than 700,000 clones, roughly four fifths of them seen just once. The germline V and J ends were trimmed by 2 bases and 5 bases, with 5 bases remaining between them. CDR3 length equals 12 residues. Per germline, CDR1 SGHNT and CDR2 YYREEE (reference sequence). A few counts support this clone. What it recognizes is unknown.

This TCR was sampled from a woman in her 40s in good health. Some clones in this sample may be carry-over from other donors' samples. V is TRBV5-4 and J is TRBJ2-1; no definite D call. The source material was PBMCs. The DNA for the CDR3 is TGTGCCAGCAGCTTCCACCACAATGAGCAGTTCTTC. It codes for CASSFHHNEQFF.